These T cell receptor beta chains were read from a single sample in a study of ipilimumab plus nivolumab after autologous stem cell transplantation. Sequencing used immunoSEQ multiplex PCR; TCRdb keeps in-frame clones, though not all of them. This table has tens of thousands of clones, almost 95% appearing once. The material was PBMCs, obtained in a trial of ipilimumab plus nivolumab as post-transplant consolidation. The source is a male donor with multiple myeloma. CDR3s include the opening cysteine and the closing phenylalanine or tryptophan. The D gene is left open where the match is weak. The size of a clone is reported for some rows only, either as once, few or many, or as a class for expanded clones.

abundance	v_gene	d_gene	j_gene	CDR3aa	CDR3nt
once	TRBV4-3	NA	TRBJ1-1	CASSQNRAGTEAFF	TGCGCCAGCAGCCAAAACAGGGCCGGGACTGAAGCTTTCTTT
once	TRBV18	TRBD1	TRBJ1-1	CASSLFLPGQGLNTEAFF	TGTGCCAGCTCACTATTTCTCCCGGGACAGGGCTTGAACACTGAAGCTTTCTTT
NA	TRBV27	NA	TRBJ2-5	CASRLKGSFQETQYF	TGTGCCAGCAGACTGAAAGGGTCCTTCCAAGAGACCCAGTACTTC
once	TRBV7-3	NA	TRBJ2-1	CASSFEAYNEQFF	TGTGCCAGCAGCTTTGAGGCTTACAATGAGCAGTTCTTC
NA	TRBV4-3	TRBD1	TRBJ1-5	CASSPGTGPSNQPQHF	TGCGCCAGCAGCCCAGGGACAGGGCCTAGCAATCAGCCCCAGCATTTT
NA	TRBV2	TRBD1	TRBJ2-2	CATRTGGNTGELFF	TGTGCCACCCGGACAGGGGGGAACACCGGGGAGCTGTTTTTT
NA	TRBV6-5	NA	TRBJ2-2	CASRSSPPNTGELFF	TGTGCCAGCAGAAGCAGTCCCCCGAACACCGGGGAGCTGTTTTTT
NA	TRBV29-1	NA	TRBJ2-5	CSVVGRHLTYQETQYF	TGCAGCGTTGTCGGAAGGCACCTTACCTACCAAGAGACCCAGTACTTC
NA	TRBV6-5	TRBD1	TRBJ1-1	CASKTGVTDTEAFF	TGTGCCAGCAAAACAGGGGTGACGGACACTGAAGCTTTCTTT
once	TRBV5-1	NA	TRBJ2-5	CASSLAQGGGGRETQYF	TGCGCCAGCAGCTTGGCCCAGGGGGGCGGTGGACGAGAGACCCAGTACTTC
NA	TRBV7-3	NA	TRBJ1-1	CASSLIGNTEAFF	TGTGCCAGCAGCTTAATTGGGAACACTGAAGCTTTCTTT
NA	TRBV7-9	NA	TRBJ1-5	CASSSNFPNQPQHF	TGTGCCAGCAGCTCCAACTTCCCGAATCAGCCCCAGCATTTT
NA	TRBV5-6	NA	TRBJ1-2	CASSFYTKSRYGYTF	TGTGCCAGCAGCTTTTACACCAAGTCCCGATATGGCTACACCTTC
NA	TRBV29-1	NA	TRBJ2-1	CSVEDPEGWSYNEQFF	TGCAGCGTTGAAGATCCTGAGGGTTGGTCCTACAATGAGCAGTTCTTC
NA	TRBV7-2	NA	TRBJ2-7	CASSLLQGYEQYF	TGTGCCAGCAGCTTACTGCAGGGCTACGAGCAGTACTTC
NA	TRBV28	NA	TRBJ1-2	CASSLIGTGYGYTF	TGTGCCAGCAGTTTAATAGGGACGGGATATGGCTACACCTTC
NA	TRBV9	TRBD2	TRBJ2-1	CASSPNGGANEQFF	TGTGCCAGCAGCCCCAACGGGGGGGCTAATGAGCAGTTCTTC
once	TRBV19	NA	TRBJ2-1	CASSIEGGEQFF	TGTGCCAGTAGTATAGAGGGCGGTGAGCAGTTCTTC
NA	TRBV7-8	NA	TRBJ1-2	CASSLGAGQGYTF	TGTGCCAGCAGCTTAGGGGCAGGGCAGGGCTACACCTTC
NA	TRBV5-8	NA	TRBJ2-7	CASSLTLLGVYEQYF	TGTGCCAGCAGCTTGACCCTGCTTGGGGTCTACGAGCAGTACTTC
few	TRBV28	TRBD2	TRBJ2-5	CASSIAGGQETQYF	TGTGCCAGCAGTATAGCGGGGGGGCAAGAGACCCAGTACTTC
NA	TRBV28	NA	TRBJ2-7	CASRHYRVSYEQYF	TGTGCCAGCAGACACTACAGAGTCTCCTACGAGCAGTACTTC